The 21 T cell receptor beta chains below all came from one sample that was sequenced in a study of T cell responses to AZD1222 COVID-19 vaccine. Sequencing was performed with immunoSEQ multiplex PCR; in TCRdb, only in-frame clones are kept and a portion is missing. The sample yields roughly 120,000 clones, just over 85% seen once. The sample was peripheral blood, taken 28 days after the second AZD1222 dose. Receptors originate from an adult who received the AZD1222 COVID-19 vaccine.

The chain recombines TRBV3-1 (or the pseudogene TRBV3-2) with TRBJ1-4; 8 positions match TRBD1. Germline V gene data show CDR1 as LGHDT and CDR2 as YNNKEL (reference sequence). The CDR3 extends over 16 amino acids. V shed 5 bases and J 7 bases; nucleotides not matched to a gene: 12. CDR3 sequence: CASSMEPGQVIEKLFF. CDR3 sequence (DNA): TGTGCCAGCAGCATGGAGCCGGGACAGGTGATTGAAAAACTGTTTTTT.

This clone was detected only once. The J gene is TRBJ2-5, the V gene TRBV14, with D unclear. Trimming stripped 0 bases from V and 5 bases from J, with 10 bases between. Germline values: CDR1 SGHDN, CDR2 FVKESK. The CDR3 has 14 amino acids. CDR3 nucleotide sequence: TGTGCCAGCAGCCAAGATCGGTTTGGCGAGACCCAGTACTTC. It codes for CASSQDRFGETQYF.

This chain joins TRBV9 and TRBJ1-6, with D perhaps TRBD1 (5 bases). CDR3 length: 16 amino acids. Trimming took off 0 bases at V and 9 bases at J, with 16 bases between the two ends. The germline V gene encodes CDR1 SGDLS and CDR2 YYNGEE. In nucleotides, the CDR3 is TGTGCCAGCAGCGTAGAAGGGGCCCTAGGGGTTTCACCCCTCCACTTT. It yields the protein CASSVEGALGVSPLHF. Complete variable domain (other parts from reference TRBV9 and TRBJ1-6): DSGVTQTPKHLITATGQRVTLRCSPRSGDLSVYWYQQSLDQGLQFLIQYYNGEERAKGNILERFSAQQFPDLHSELNLSSLELGDSALYFCASSVEGALGVSPLHFGNGTRLTVT.

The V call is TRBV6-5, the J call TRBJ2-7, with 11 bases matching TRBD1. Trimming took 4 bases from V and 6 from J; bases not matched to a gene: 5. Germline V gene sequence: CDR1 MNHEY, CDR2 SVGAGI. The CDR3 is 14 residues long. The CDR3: CASSWTGGIGEQYF. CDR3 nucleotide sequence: TGTGCCAGCAGTTGGACAGGGGGCATAGGCGAGCAGTACTTC.

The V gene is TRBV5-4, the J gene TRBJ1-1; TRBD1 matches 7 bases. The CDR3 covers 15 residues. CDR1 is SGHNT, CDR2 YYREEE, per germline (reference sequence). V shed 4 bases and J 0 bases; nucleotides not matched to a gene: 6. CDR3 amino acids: CASSPQTGMNTEAFF. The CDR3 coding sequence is TGTGCCAGCAGCCCACAGACAGGGATGAACACTGAAGCTTTCTTT. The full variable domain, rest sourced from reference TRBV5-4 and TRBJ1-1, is ETGVTQSPTHLIKTRGQQVTLRCSSQSGHNTVSWYQQALGQGPQFIFQYYREEENGRGNFPPRFSGLQFPNYSSELNVNALELDDSALYLCASSPQTGMNTEAFFGQGTRLTVV.

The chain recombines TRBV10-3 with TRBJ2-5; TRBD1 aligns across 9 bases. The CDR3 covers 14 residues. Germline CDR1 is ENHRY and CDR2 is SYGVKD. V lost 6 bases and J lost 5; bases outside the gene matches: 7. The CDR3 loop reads CAIRPGQGSETQYF. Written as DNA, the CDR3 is TGTGCCATCAGGCCGGGACAGGGATCGGAGACCCAGTACTTC.

The CDR3 protein is CASSQGRVNEKLFF. The CDR3 coding sequence is TGTGCCAGCAGCCAAGGGAGAGTTAATGAAAAACTGTTTTTT. The V gene is TRBV3-1 (or the pseudogene TRBV3-2), the J gene TRBJ1-4; no definite D call. V dropped 1 base and J dropped 4 bases, with 7 bases sitting between them. This CDR3 spans 14 amino acids. Germline loops: CDR1 LGHDT, CDR2 YNNKEL (reference sequence).

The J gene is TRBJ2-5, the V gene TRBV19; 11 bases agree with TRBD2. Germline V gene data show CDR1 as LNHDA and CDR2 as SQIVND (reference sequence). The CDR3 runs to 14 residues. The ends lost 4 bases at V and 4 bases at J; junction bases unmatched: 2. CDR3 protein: CASSNLAGGETQYF. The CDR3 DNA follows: TGTGCCAGTAGTAATCTAGCGGGGGGAGAGACCCAGTACTTC.

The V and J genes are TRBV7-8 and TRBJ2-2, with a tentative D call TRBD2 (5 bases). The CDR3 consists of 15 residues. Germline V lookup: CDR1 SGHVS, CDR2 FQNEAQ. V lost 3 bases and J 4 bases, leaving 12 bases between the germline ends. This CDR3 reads CASSLGRGITGELFF. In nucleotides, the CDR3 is TGTGCCAGCAGCTTGGGTCGGGGTATCACCGGGGAGCTGTTTTTT.

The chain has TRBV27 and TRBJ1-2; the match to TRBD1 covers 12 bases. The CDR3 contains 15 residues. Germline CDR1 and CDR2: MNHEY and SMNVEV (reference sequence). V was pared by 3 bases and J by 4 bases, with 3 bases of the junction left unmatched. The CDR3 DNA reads TGTGCCAGCAGTTTCTCGGGACAGGGGGCCTATGGCTACACCTTC. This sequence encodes CASSFSGQGAYGYTF.

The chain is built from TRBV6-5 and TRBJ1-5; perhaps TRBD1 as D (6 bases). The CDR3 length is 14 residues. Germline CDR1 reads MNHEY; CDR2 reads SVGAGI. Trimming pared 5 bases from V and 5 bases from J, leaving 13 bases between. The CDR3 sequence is CASSRGLGDQPQHF. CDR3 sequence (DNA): TGTGCCAGCAGTCGGGGGCTGGGTGATCAGCCCCAGCATTTT.

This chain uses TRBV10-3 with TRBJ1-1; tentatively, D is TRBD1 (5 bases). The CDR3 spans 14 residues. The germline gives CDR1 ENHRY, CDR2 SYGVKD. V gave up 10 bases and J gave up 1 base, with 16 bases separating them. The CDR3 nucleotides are TGTGCCACCGCGAGCCATAGGGGGAACACTGAAGCTTTCTTT. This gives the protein CATASHRGNTEAFF.

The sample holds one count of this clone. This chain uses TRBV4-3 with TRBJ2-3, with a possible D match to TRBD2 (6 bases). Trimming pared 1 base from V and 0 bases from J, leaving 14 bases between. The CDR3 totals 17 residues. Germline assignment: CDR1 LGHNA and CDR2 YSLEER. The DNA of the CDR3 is TGCGCCAGCAGCCAAGTCGGGGGAACAGGAAGCACAGATACGCAGTATTTT. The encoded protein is CASSQVGGTGSTDTQYF.

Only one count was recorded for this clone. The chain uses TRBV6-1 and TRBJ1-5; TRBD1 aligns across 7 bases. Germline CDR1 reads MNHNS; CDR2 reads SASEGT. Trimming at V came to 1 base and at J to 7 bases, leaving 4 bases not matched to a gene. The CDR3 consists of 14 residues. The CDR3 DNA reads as TGTGCCAGCAGTGAAGGTGCAGGGGGGCAGCCCCAGCATTTT. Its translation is CASSEGAGGQPQHF.

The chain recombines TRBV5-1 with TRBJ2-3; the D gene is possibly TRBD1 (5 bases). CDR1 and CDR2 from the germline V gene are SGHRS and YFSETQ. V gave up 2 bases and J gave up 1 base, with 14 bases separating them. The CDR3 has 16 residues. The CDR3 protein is CASSLGTQGGTDTQYF. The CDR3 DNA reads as TGCGCCAGCAGCTTAGGTACGCAAGGGGGCACAGATACGCAGTATTTT.

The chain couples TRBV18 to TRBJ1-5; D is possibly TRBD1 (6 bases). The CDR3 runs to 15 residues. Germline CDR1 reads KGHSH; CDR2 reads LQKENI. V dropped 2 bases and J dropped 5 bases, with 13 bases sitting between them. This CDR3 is CASSPTMGGDQPQHF. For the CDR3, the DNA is TGTGCCAGCTCACCAACAATGGGGGGCGATCAGCCCCAGCATTTT. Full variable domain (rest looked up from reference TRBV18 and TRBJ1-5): NAGVMQNPRHLVRRRGQEARLRCSPMKGHSHVYWYRQLPEEGLKFMVYLQKENIIDESGMPKERFSAEFPKEGPSILRIQQVVRGDSAAYFCASSPTMGGDQPQHFGDGTRLSIL.

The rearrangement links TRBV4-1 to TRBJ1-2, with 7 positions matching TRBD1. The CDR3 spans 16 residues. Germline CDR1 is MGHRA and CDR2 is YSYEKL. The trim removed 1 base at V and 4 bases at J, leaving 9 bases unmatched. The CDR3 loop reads CASSQADREVSYGYTF. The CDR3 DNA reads TGCGCCAGCAGCCAAGCCGACAGGGAAGTTTCCTATGGCTACACCTTC.

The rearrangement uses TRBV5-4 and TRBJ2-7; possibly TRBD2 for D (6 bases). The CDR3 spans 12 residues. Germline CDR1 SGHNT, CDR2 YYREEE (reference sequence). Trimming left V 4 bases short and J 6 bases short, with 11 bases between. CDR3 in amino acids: CASSGGGLEQYF. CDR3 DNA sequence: TGTGCCAGCAGCGGCGGAGGGCTCGAGCAGTACTTC.

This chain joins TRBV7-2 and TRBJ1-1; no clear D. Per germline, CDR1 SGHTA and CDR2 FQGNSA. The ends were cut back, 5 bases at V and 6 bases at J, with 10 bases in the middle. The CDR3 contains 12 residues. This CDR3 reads CASSTGSPEAFF. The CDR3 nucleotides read TGTGCCAGCAGCACTGGAAGCCCTGAAGCTTTCTTT.

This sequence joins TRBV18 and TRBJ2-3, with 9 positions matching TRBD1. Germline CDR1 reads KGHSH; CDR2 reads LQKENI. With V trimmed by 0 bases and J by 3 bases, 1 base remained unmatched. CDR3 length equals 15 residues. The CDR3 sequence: CASSPPTGGTDTQYF. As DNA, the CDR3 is TGTGCCAGCTCACCACCGACAGGGGGAACAGATACGCAGTATTTT. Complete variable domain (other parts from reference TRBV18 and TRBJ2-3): NAGVMQNPRHLVRRRGQEARLRCSPMKGHSHVYWYRQLPEEGLKFMVYLQKENIIDESGMPKERFSAEFPKEGPSILRIQQVVRGDSAAYFCASSPPTGGTDTQYFGPGTRLTVL.

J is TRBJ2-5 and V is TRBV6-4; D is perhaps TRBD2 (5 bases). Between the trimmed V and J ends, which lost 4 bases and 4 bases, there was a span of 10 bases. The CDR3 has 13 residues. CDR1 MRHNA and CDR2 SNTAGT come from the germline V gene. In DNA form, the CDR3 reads TGTGCCAGCAGTGGACAACGGGGAGAGACCCAGTACTTC. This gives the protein CASSGQRGETQYF.